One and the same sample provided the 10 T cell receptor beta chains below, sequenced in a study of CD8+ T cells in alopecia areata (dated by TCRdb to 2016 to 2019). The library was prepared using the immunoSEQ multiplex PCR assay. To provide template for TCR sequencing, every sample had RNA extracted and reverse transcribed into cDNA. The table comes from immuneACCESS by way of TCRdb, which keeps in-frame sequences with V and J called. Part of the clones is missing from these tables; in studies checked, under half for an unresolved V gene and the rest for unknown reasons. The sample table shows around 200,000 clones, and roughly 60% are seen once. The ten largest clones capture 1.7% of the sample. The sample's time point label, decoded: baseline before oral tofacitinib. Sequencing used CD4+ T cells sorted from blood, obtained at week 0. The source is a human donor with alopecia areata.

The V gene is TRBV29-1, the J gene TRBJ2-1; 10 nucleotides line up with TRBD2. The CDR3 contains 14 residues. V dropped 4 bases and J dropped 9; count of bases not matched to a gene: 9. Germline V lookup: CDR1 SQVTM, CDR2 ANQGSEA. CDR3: CSVALLAGLGEQFF. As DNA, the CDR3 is TGCAGCGTTGCCCTACTAGCGGGGCTCGGTGAGCAGTTCTTC.

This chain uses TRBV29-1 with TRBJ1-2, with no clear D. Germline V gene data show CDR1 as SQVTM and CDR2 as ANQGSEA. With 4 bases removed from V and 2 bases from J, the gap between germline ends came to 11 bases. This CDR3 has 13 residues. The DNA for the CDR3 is TGCAGCGTTGCCCTAACAGCGAACTATGGCTACACCTTC. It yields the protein CSVALTANYGYTF.

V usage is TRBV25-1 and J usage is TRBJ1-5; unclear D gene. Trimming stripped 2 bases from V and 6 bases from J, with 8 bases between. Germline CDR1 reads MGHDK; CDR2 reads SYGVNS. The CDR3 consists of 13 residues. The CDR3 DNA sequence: TGTGCCAGCAGTGAAGACGGACGTCAGCCCCAGCATTTT. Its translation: CASSEDGRQPQHF.

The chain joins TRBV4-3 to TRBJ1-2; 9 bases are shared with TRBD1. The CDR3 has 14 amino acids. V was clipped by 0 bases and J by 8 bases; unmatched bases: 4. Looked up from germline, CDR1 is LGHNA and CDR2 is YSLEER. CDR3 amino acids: CASSQEGTGLGYTF. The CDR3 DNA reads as TGCGCCAGCAGCCAAGAAGGGACAGGGCTCGGCTACACCTTC.

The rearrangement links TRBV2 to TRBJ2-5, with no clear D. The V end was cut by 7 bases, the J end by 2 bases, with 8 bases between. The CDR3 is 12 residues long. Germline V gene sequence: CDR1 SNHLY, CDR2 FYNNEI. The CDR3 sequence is CASTPEQETQYF. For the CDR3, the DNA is TGTGCCAGCACTCCTGAGCAAGAGACCCAGTACTTC.

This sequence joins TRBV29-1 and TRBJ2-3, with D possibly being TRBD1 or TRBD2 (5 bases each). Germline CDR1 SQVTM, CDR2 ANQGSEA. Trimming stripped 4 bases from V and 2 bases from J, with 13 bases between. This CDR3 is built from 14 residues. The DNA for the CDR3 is TGCAGCGTTGGAGGGGCTTTGACCACAGATACGCAGTATTTT. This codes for CSVGGALTTDTQYF.

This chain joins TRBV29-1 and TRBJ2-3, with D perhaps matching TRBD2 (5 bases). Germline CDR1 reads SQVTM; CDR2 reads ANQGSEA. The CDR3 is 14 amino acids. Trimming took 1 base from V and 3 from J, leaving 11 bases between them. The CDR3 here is CSVEVSAGTDTQYF. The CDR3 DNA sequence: TGCAGCGTTGAAGTCAGCGCGGGTACAGATACGCAGTATTTT.

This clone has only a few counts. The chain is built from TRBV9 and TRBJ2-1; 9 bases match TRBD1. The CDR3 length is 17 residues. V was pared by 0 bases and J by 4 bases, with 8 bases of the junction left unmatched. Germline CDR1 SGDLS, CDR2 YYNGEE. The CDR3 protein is CASSVGPGQGIYNEQFF. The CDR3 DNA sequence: TGTGCCAGCAGCGTAGGACCGGGACAGGGTATTTACAATGAGCAGTTCTTC.

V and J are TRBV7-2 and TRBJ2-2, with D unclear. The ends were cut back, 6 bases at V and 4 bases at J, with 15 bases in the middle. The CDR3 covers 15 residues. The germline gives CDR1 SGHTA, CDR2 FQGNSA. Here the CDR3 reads CASRPDAGSTGELFF. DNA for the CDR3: TGTGCCAGCAGACCCGACGCTGGAAGCACCGGGGAGCTGTTTTTT.

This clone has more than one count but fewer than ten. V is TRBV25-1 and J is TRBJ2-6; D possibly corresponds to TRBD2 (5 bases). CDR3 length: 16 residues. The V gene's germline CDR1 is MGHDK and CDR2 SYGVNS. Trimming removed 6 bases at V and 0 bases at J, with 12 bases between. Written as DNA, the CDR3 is TGTGCCAGCAGCGATCGAGGGAACTCTGGGGCCAACGTCCTGACTTTC. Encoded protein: CASSDRGNSGANVLTF.